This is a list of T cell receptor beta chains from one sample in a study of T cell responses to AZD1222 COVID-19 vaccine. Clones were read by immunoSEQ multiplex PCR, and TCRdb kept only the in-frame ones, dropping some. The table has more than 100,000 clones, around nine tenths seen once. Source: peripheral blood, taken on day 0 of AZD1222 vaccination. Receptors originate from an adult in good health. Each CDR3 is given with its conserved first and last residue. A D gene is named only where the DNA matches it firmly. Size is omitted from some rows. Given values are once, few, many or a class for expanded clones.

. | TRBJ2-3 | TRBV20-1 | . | TGCAGTGCTTTAGCGCAAGATACGCAGTATTTT | CSALAQDTQYF
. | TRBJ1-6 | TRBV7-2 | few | TGTGCCAGCAGCTTTTCCTTGGGGGAGGTGTTGAATTCACCCCTCCACTTT | CASSFSLGEVLNSPLHF
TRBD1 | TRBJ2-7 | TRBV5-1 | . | TGCGCCAGCAGCCTTCTTGGATCAGGGGGATACGAGCAGTACTTC | CASSLLGSGGYEQYF
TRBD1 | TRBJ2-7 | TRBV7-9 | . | TGTGCCAGCAGCTTAGCGGGACAGTCCCGCTCCTACGAGCAGTACTTC | CASSLAGQSRSYEQYF
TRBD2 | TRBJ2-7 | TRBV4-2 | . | TGTGCCAGCAGCCAGGGACTAGCGCAAAACCACGAGCAGTACTTC | CASSQGLAQNHEQYF
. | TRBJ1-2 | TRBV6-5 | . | TGTGCCAGCAGCCCGGTAGGGGCTCAGGGTGGCTACACCTTC | CASSPVGAQGGYTF
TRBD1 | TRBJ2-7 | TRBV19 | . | TGTGCCAGTAGTATAGGACAGGGGGCCTCCTACGAGCAGTACTTC | CASSIGQGASYEQYF
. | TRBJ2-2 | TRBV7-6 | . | TGTGCCAGCAGCTTAGTTGGGGGCCCCGGGGAGCTGTTTTTT | CASSLVGGPGELFF
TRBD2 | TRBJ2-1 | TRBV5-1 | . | TGCGCCAGCAGCTTGGAGCGGGGGTGGGTCAATGAGCAGTTCTTC | CASSLERGWVNEQFF
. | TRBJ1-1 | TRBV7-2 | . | TGTGCCAGCAGCGATGGCACTGAAGCTTTCTTT | CASSDGTEAFF
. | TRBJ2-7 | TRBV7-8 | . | TGTGCCAGCAGCTTAGCGCTCGATCCGTCCGGCTACGAGCAGTACTTC | CASSLALDPSGYEQYF
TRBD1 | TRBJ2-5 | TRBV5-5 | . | TGTGCCAGCAGCCCGGGACAGGTCCAAGAGACCCAGTACTTC | CASSPGQVQETQYF
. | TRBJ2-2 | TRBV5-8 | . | TGTGCCAGCAGCTTGGCCGCAGGGCCCCTGAACACCGGGGAGCTGTTTTTT | CASSLAAGPLNTGELFF
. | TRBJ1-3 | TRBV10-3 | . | TGTGCCATCAGTGAGTCGCTCCCGGGACGGAGCTCTGGAAACACCATATATTTT | CAISESLPGRSSGNTIYF
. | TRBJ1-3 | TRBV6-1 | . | TGTGCCAGCAGTGAAACCCCCTATGGAAACACCATATATTTT | CASSETPYGNTIYF
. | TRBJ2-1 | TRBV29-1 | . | TGCAGCGCGGCTGGTCATGGGCAGTTCTTC | CSAAGHGQFF
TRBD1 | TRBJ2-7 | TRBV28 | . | TGTGCCAGCAGTTCTCGTTTCGGGACAGGGTCCTACGAGCAGTACTTC | CASSSRFGTGSYEQYF
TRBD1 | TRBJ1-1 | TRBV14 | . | TGTGCCAGCAGCCGACAGGGAAATTTGAACACTGAAGCTTTCTTT | CASSRQGNLNTEAFF
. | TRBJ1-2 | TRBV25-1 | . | TGTGCCAGCAGTGAATTTGGCAGGGTCTATGGCTACACCTTC | CASSEFGRVYGYTF
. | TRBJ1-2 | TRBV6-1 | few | TGTGCCAGCAGTGAATTGGGAGACCGGCGCTATGGCTACACCTTC | CASSELGDRRYGYTF
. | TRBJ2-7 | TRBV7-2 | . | TGTGCCAGCAGCTTAGCCCAGGTTAGCCACGAGCAGTACTTC | CASSLAQVSHEQYF
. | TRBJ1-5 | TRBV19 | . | TGTGCCAGTAAACACGACCGAAATAGCAATCAGCCCCAGCATTTT | CASKHDRNSNQPQHF
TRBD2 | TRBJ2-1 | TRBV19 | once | TGTGCCAGTAGTATAGTTAGCGGGGGGGCCAATGAGCAGTTCTTC | CASSIVSGGANEQFF
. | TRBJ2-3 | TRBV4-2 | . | TGTGCCAGCAGCCAAGTTTCGGTGGATACGCAGTATTTT | CASSQVSVDTQYF
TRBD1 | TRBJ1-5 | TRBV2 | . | TGTGCCAGCAGGACGGACAGGGATCGGAATCAGCCCCAGCATTTT | CASRTDRDRNQPQHF
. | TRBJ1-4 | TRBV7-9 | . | TGTGCCAGCACCTATAGCCAGGCAGGCCGTATTGAAAAACTGTTTTTT | CASTYSQAGRIEKLFF
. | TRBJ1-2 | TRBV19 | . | TGTGCCAGTACCCAGACCGGCAGGATATTTGATGGCTACACCTTC | CASTQTGRIFDGYTF
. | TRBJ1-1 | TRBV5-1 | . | TGCGCCAGTAGCGGACAACCGAACACTGAAGCTTTCTTT | CASSGQPNTEAFF
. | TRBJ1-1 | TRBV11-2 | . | TGTGCCAGCAGCTTAGAACCGTCCGCTGAAGCTTTCTTT | CASSLEPSAEAFF
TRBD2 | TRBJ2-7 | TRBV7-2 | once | TGTGCCAGCAGCCGGACTAGCGGTGGGGTGGTCGAGCAGTACTTC | CASSRTSGGVVEQYF
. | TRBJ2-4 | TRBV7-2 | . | TGTGCCAGCAGCTTAGGGTCAGGGGGACTAGCCAAAAACATTCAGTACTTC | CASSLGSGGLAKNIQYF
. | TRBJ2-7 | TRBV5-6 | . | TGTGCCAGCAGCTTCGGCCCCTACGAGCAGTACTTC | CASSFGPYEQYF
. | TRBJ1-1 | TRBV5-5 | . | TGTGCCAGCAGCCTATGGGGGTCCGCTGAAGCTTTCTTT | CASSLWGSAEAFF
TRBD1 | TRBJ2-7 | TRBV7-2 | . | TGTGCCAGCAGGTTGACAGGGAGCGGCGAGCAGTACTTC | CASRLTGSGEQYF
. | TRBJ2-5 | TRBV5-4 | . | TGTGCCAGCAGCTCCCCAAGGACGGAGACCCAGTACTTC | CASSSPRTETQYF
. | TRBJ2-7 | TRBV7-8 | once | TGTGCCAGCAGCCCGGTTTTAGGCCACCCCTACGAGCAGTACTTC | CASSPVLGHPYEQYF
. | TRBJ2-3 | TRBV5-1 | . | TGCGCCAGCAGGAGGACTCCAAGAGAGATCACAGATACGCAGTATTTT | CASRRTPREITDTQYF
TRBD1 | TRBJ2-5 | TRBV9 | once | TGTGCCAGCAGCCCAACAGGGGGTACAGAGACCCAGTACTTC | CASSPTGGTETQYF
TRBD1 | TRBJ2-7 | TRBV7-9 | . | TGTGCCAGCAGCTCTACAGGGGGGCTCTACGAGCAGTACTTC | CASSSTGGLYEQYF
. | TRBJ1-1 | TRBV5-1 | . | TGCGCCAGCAGCTTGGAGGGGTATAATGAAGCTTTCTTT | CASSLEGYNEAFF
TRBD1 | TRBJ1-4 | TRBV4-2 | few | TGTGCCAGCAGCCCTCCGGGACAGGGGGCGGAAAAACTGTTTTTT | CASSPPGQGAEKLFF
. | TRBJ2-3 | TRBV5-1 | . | TGCGCCAGCAGCTTGGATCAGCCAGCGGTGTCAGATACGCAGTATTTT | CASSLDQPAVSDTQYF
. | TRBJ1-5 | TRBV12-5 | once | TGTGCTAGTGGTTTGGGGGGGGCAGGACTCAATCAGCCCCAGCATTTT | CASGLGGAGLNQPQHF
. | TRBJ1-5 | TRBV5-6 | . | TGTGCCAGCAGCCCATGGGGGTCTACCAATCAGCCCCAGCATTTT | CASSPWGSTNQPQHF
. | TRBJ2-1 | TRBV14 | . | TGTGCCAGCAGACTACTCGGCATGGGTGAGCAGTTCTTC | CASRLLGMGEQFF
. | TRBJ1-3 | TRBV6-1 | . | TGTGCCAGCAGTGAAGTCCCGGCAGGGCGAAACACCATATATTTT | CASSEVPAGRNTIYF
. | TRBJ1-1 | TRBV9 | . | TGTGCCAGCAGCGTAGTCTCGAACACTGAAGCTTTCTTT | CASSVVSNTEAFF
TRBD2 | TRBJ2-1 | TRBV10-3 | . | TGTGCCATCAGTATCATGGCTAGCGGCGCCGACAATGAGCAGTTCTTC | CAISIMASGADNEQFF
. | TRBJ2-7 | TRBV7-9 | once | TGTGCCAGCAGCCCACCCTCGTCCTACGAGCAGTACTTC | CASSPPSSYEQYF
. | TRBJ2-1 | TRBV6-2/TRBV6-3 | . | TGTGCCAGCAGCCCCGAGGTGTTAGGAAGTCTGAGCTCCTACAATGAGCAGTTCTTC | CASSPEVLGSLSSYNEQFF
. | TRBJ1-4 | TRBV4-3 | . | TGCGCCAGCAGCCAAGTTGCGATAGGGGCTGCCTTGGATGAAAAACTGTTTTTT | CASSQVAIGAALDEKLFF